The sequence of this TCR beta chain was determined in a study of T cells after yellow fever vaccination. V dropped 10 bases and J dropped 5; count of bases not matched to a gene: 6. This CDR3 has 14 amino acids. CDR1 is WSHSY, CDR2 SAAADI, per germline. Conversion of TCR transcripts into cDNA relied on 5'RACE template switching, which added a universal primer site and UMIs. TCRdb re-analysed the 5' RACE reads in MiXCR, keeping a single row per CDR3 protein. This sample has approximately 600,000 distinct CDR3 sequences, with over 9% found just once. The sample holds a few counts of this clonotype. The sequencing used PBMCs, collected on the day of the yellow fever booster vaccination. This receptor was taken from a man in his thirties or forties who received the YFV17D yellow fever vaccine. The genes are TRBV10-2 and TRBJ1-5, with 12 bases that match TRBD1. The CDR3, as DNA: TGCGCCAACAAGGGACAGGGGGCCTATCAGCCCCAGCATTTT. Its translation is CANKGQGAYQPQHF.